The TCR beta chain described here comes from a study of vaccination and CD4 T cells after COVID-19. Study context: In the convalescent group, nasal swab PCR was SARS-CoV-2 positive; roughly nine cases were mild and one severe. A CEFX pool, an HIV-1 Nef pool, or else no peptide went into the control cultures.

This clonotype was recorded only once. Its antigen is undetermined. Per germline, CDR1 SGHTS and CDR2 YDEGEE. V was shortened by 0 bases and J by 3 bases, with 10 bases between the two germline ends. CDR3 length: 15 residues. Points from the study as a whole: Within convalescent individuals, 304 out of 307 vaccine-specific clones proved to be spike mono-reactive.

Once obtained from cultured CD4+ T cells, the DNA was sequenced using the Oncomine TCR Beta short-read assay. TCRdb called the PCR reads again in MiXCR, with one record for every CDR3 protein. The sample lists roughly 16,000 distinct CDR3 sequences; around 30% were seen once. Treatment meaning: approximately nine-day PBMC culture with coronavirus spike peptide pools or control peptides (ViraFEST assay). Positive PCR dates spanned March to December 2020, predating US Alpha, Beta and Delta variants. The clonotype comes from a human donor with COVID-19. The chain recombines TRBV5-8 with TRBJ1-5; D is possibly TRBD1 (6 bases). Source material: cultured CD4+ T cells from blood. CDR3: CASSLGQADNQPQHF. The DNA of the CDR3 is TGTGCCAGCAGCTTGGGACAGGCTGACAATCAGCCCCAGCATTTT.